The source of this T cell receptor beta chain is a study of cytomegalovirus exposure and HLA in healthy donors. The study ran its PCR with 60 Vbeta and 13 Jbeta primers. Repertoires were generated with immunoSEQ multiplex PCR, while TCRdb's copy carries only in-frame clones and drops some. Seen here are 160,000 or so clones, about 88% observed once, and the top ten hold approximately 2.5%. In germline, CDR1 is SGHAT, CDR2 FQNNGV. With 0 bases removed from V and 6 bases from J, the gap between germline ends came to 14 bases. The CDR3 length is 15 residues. Study-wide results and limits: Reports showed the classifier diagnosing cytomegalovirus status with high specificity and sensitivity. Generally TCR sequences proved uncommon, though certain public TCRs appeared in numerous donors. The study reported that TCR beta sequences accurately predicted HLA-A and HLA-B alleles in most subjects. Later analysis identified a missense DCLRE1C variant that was linked to TCR beta V- and J-gene trimming.

A note on this clone: Its cognate antigen is unknown.

The material sequenced was PBMCs. The origin of this receptor is a woman under 30 in good health and CMV-seronegative. V usage is TRBV11-2 and J usage is TRBJ1-2; TRBD1 is a possible D gene (5 bases). The CDR3 reads CASSLDQAGLHGYTF. CDR3 bases: TGTGCCAGCAGCTTAGATCAGGCAGGGTTGCATGGCTACACCTTC.